This T cell receptor beta chain was sequenced for a study of T cells in Graves' hyperthyroidism and ophthalmopathy. This clonotype was recorded at least ten times. CDR1 and CDR2 (germline): MNHEY, SVGEGT. V lost 2 bases to trimming and J lost 4 bases; unmatched junction nucleotides: 4. The CDR3 length is 15 residues. Researchers took RNA transcripts and amplified the TCR beta CDR3 regions from them. A first-round RT-PCR of the TCR CDR3 used the HTBI primer set. Each CDR3 protein is one row after TCRdb ran MiXCR on the multiplex PCR reads. In the table there are under 350,000 distinct CDR3 sequences, roughly 15% of which are singletons.

This TCR was sampled from a woman between 40 and 55 years old with Graves' ophthalmopathy. The chain recombines TRBV6-2 or TRBV6-3 with TRBJ1-2; TRBD1 matches 10 bases. Specimen: blood. CDR3 sequence (DNA): TGTGCCAGCAGTTACGCGGGACAGGGGACCTATGGCTACACCTTC. It specifies CASSYAGQGTYGYTF.